These 28 T cell receptor beta chains came from one sample sequenced in a study of T cell repertoires in urothelial bladder cancer. Profiled with immunoSEQ multiplex PCR; TCRdb holds only in-frame clones, not every one. The table records some 11,000 clones, around 65% of them present only once. The source material was tumor-infiltrating cells from bladder cancer. These receptors all come from a human donor with a benign inflammatory bladder lesion.

Only a few counts were recorded for this clone. This sequence joins TRBV6-1 and TRBJ2-7, with TRBD1 as a possible D gene (5 bases). This CDR3 region has 14 residues. CDR1 MNHNS and CDR2 SASEGT come from the germline V gene. V was cut by 4 bases and J by 5 bases, with 15 bases left in between. CDR3 amino acids: CASSAPGIPDEQYF. CDR3 sequence (DNA): TGTGCCAGCAGTGCCCCAGGGATTCCGGACGAGCAGTACTTC.

This clone was observed a single time. CDR3: CASSPMSGSYEQFF. The DNA of the CDR3 is TGTGCCAGCAGCCCGATGAGCGGGAGTTATGAGCAGTTCTTC. The rearrangement uses TRBV5-6 and TRBJ2-1; 8 bases line up with TRBD2. V shed 4 bases and J 8 bases; nucleotides not matched to a gene: 8. The CDR3 totals 14 residues. Germline V CDR1 and CDR2: SGHDT, YYEEEE.

The J gene is TRBJ2-7, the V gene TRBV4-2, with TRBD2 as a possible D gene (5 bases). CDR3 length: 16 residues. Germline CDR1 is LGHNA and CDR2 is YNFKEQ. The ends were cut back, 2 bases at V and 5 bases at J, with 19 bases in the middle. The CDR3 is CASSQRAQALGDEQYF. Here the CDR3 DNA reads TGTGCCAGCAGCCAACGGGCGCAGGCGCTCGGGGACGAGCAGTACTTC.

V is TRBV2 and J is TRBJ1-5, with TRBD1 matching 9 bases. Germline V CDR1 and CDR2: SNHLY, FYNNEI. The length of the CDR3 is 15 residues. V shed 5 bases and J 6 bases; nucleotides not matched to a gene: 8. CDR3 amino acids: CASSQDRGGSQPQHF. As DNA, the CDR3 is TGTGCCAGCAGTCAGGACAGGGGCGGTAGTCAGCCCCAGCATTTT.

CDR3 sequence (DNA): TGTGCCAGCAGCCGCCCCCACGGGGACAGCTCCTACGAGCAGTACTTC. This encodes CASSRPHGDSSYEQYF. This rearrangement joins TRBV7-6 to TRBJ2-7; 7 nucleotides agree with TRBD1. The germline V gene encodes CDR1 SGHVS and CDR2 FNYEAQ. This CDR3 spans 16 amino acids. Unmatched junction bases numbered 10, after V lost 5 bases and J lost 0 bases.

This clone appeared once. The gene calls are TRBV5-1 and TRBJ2-5; 8 nucleotides line up with TRBD2. The V segment lost 0 bases and the J segment 5 bases; nucleotides outside the gene matches: 9. Germline V gives CDR1 SGHRS, CDR2 YFSETQ. This CDR3 spans 16 amino acids. The CDR3 nucleotides are TGCGCCAGCAGCTTGGAAGTGCGGGGGGCAGGGGAGACCCAGTACTTC. Its translation: CASSLEVRGAGETQYF. Variable domain in full (rest from reference TRBV5-1 and TRBJ2-5): KAGVTQTPRYLIKTRGQQVTLSCSPISGHRSVSWYQQTPGQGLQFLFEYFSETQRNKGNFPGRFSGRQFSNSRSEMNVSTLELGDSALYLCASSLEVRGAGETQYFGPGTRLLVL.

On this clone itself: One end of the junction is discordant with germline, which a read error may explain. V and J are TRBV14 and TRBJ2-7; TRBD2 matches at 9 bases. This CDR3 has 12 residues. From germline, CDR1 is SGHDN and CDR2 FVKESK. The CDR3 bases are TGTGCCAGCAGCCAAGTAGCGGGGGCCCCCCTCTTC. Translation: CASSQVAGAPLF. The complete variable domain, with remaining parts taken from reference TRBV14 and TRBJ2-7, reads EAGVTQFPSHSVIEKGQTVTLRCDPISGHDNLYWYRRVMGKEIKFLLHFVKESKQDESGMPNNRFLAERTGGTYSTLKVQPAELEDSGVYFCASSQVAGAPLFGPGTRLTVT.

There are a few counts of this clone. The chain is built from TRBV5-4 and TRBJ2-7, with D hard to call. The CDR3 is 12 residues long. V lost 2 bases, J lost 3 bases, and 6 bases lay in between. The germline V gene has CDR1 SGHNT and CDR2 YYREEE (reference sequence). The CDR3 region has the DNA TGTGCCAGCAGCTTCAATAACTACGAGCAGTACTTC. As protein: CASSFNNYEQYF.

The J gene is TRBJ1-5, the V gene TRBV5-6; D is ambiguous. The V gene's germline CDR1 is SGHDT and CDR2 YYEEEE. The CDR3 spans 13 residues. Trimming shortened V by 3 bases and J by 9 bases, and 13 bases separated the two germline ends. CDR3 in DNA: TGTGCCAGCAGCTCCTGGACCGTAGGGCCCCAGCATTTT. Its protein is CASSSWTVGPQHF.

This rearrangement joins TRBV14 to TRBJ2-3; D might be TRBD2 (6 bases). The germline gives CDR1 SGHDN, CDR2 FVKESK. Trimming shortened V by 2 bases and J by 2 bases, and 23 bases separated the two germline ends. The CDR3 is 19 residues long. CDR3 residues: CASSQIYKSTRAYTDTQYF. CDR3 DNA sequence: TGTGCCAGCAGCCAAATCTATAAGTCGACTAGGGCATACACAGATACGCAGTATTTT.

The rearrangement links TRBV7-9 to TRBJ2-5, with TRBD1 as a possible D gene (5 bases). This CDR3 region has 16 residues. V was shortened by 8 bases and J by 2 bases, with 21 bases between the two germline ends. Germline values: CDR1 SEHNR, CDR2 FQNEAQ (reference sequence). The CDR3 loop is CASVLSPYRSQETQYF. The CDR3 nucleotides are TGTGCCAGCGTCTTGTCGCCCTACAGGAGTCAAGAGACCCAGTACTTC.

The rearrangement joins TRBV5-6 to TRBJ2-2; D is possibly TRBD2 (6 bases). The germline V and J ends were trimmed by 3 bases and 6 bases, with 15 bases remaining between them. In germline, CDR1 is SGHDT, CDR2 YYEEEE. This CDR3 contains 15 residues. CDR3 sequence: CASSYSGLVPGELFF. The CDR3 nucleotides are TGTGCCAGCAGCTACTCGGGACTTGTCCCCGGGGAGCTGTTTTTT.

The V gene is TRBV7-2, the J gene TRBJ1-1; unclear D gene. The germline V and J ends were trimmed by 5 bases and 3 bases, with 13 bases remaining between them. CDR1 SGHTA and CDR2 FQGNSA come from the germline V gene. The CDR3 is 14 amino acids. CDR3 in amino acids: CASSDRWAHTEAFF. The CDR3 DNA is TGTGCCAGCAGCGACCGATGGGCCCACACTGAAGCTTTCTTT.

The V and J genes are TRBV6-5 and TRBJ1-6; possibly TRBD1 for D (6 bases). Trimming removed 5 bases from V and 11 bases from J, with 13 bases in between. The CDR3 covers 13 residues. Germline V gene data show CDR1 as MNHEY and CDR2 as SVGAGI. CDR3 residues: CASSRQQGPPLHF. CDR3 DNA sequence: TGTGCCAGCAGTCGCCAACAGGGTCCACCCCTCCACTTT.

The chain links TRBV5-6 to TRBJ1-4; TRBD1 matches 7 bases. CDR1 is SGHDT, CDR2 YYEEEE, per germline. CDR3 length equals 15 residues. V shed 4 bases and J 8 bases; nucleotides not matched to a gene: 11. The chain's CDR3 is CASSPRAGGSEKLFF. The CDR3 nucleotides read TGTGCCAGCAGCCCCCGGGCAGGGGGAAGCGAAAAACTGTTTTTT.

The rearrangement links TRBV19 to TRBJ2-7; 7 bases map to TRBD2. The J segment lost 2 bases and the V segment lost 3 bases, leaving 4 bases of the junction unmatched. Germline V gives CDR1 LNHDA, CDR2 SQIVND (reference sequence). The CDR3 runs 14 residues. CDR3 nucleotides: TGTGCCAGTAGTATTTCTAGCGGTCCCTACGAGCAGTACTTC. It codes for CASSISSGPYEQYF. Full variable domain (remainder filled in from reference TRBV19 and TRBJ2-7): DGGITQSPKYLFRKEGQNVTLSCEQNLNHDAMYWYRQDPGQGLRLIYYSQIVNDFQKGDIAEGYSVSREKKESFPLTVTSAQKNPTAFYLCASSISSGPYEQYFGPGTRLTVT.

The chain recombines TRBV2 with TRBJ2-1, with D unresolved. The germline gives CDR1 SNHLY, CDR2 FYNNEI. Deletions cut 1 base from V and 9 bases from J, with 10 bases between. The CDR3 spans 13 residues. The CDR3 region has the DNA TGTGCCAGCAGTGAAGAGTCGGGCGGTGAGCAGTTCTTC. Its protein is CASSEESGGEQFF.

The CDR3 region has the DNA TGCGCCAGCAGCTTGGCGGACAGGGGCAGGGAGCAGTACTTC. This codes for CASSLADRGREQYF. The V gene is TRBV5-1, the J gene TRBJ2-7; 9 nucleotides agree with TRBD1. V shed 0 bases, J shed 7 bases, and the junction held 5 bases outside the gene matches. This CDR3 has 14 residues. Germline V gives CDR1 SGHRS, CDR2 YFSETQ.

The J gene is TRBJ1-6, the V gene TRBV5-6; the D is unclear. Trimming pared 0 bases from V and 4 bases from J, leaving 20 bases between. The CDR3 spans 19 residues. CDR1 and CDR2 (germline): SGHDT, YYEEEE. The CDR3 bases are TGTGCCAGCAGCTTGGCTTGGAGCCGTTTCGATGCATATAATTCACCCCTCCACTTT. Translated, it gives CASSLAWSRFDAYNSPLHF.

The chain has TRBV5-8 and TRBJ2-2; unclear D gene. V lost 1 base and J 4 bases, leaving 5 bases between the germline ends. Germline V gene lookup returns CDR1 SGHTS and CDR2 YDEGEE. The length of the CDR3 is 13 residues. CDR3: CASSLSITGELFF. The CDR3 DNA sequence: TGTGCCAGCAGCTTGAGTATCACCGGGGAGCTGTTTTTT.

The rearrangement joins TRBV6-5 to TRBJ1-6, with a weak D call TRBD1 (5 bases). The CDR3 runs 14 residues. V was shortened by 1 base and J by 8 bases, with 9 bases between the two germline ends. The germline V gene encodes CDR1 MNHEY and CDR2 SVGAGI. The CDR3: CASSYLGTDSPLHF. CDR3 DNA: TGTGCCAGCAGTTACTTGGGGACGGATTCACCCCTCCACTTT.

This chain joins TRBV7-2 and TRBJ2-6; no definite D call. Trimming took off 8 bases at V and 2 bases at J, with 7 bases between the two ends. CDR1 is SGHTA, CDR2 FQGNSA, per germline. The CDR3 loop spans 13 amino acids. The CDR3 DNA sequence: TGTGCCAGCCGCGCGGCTGGGGCCAACGTCCTGACTTTC. Amino acids: CASRAAGANVLTF.

This clone ranks as medium-sized (0.01 to 0.1%). This sequence joins TRBV25-1 and TRBJ1-4; 7 nucleotides agree with TRBD1. This CDR3 is built from 13 residues. Per germline, CDR1 MGHDK and CDR2 SYGVNS. V lost 6 bases, J lost 4 bases, and 2 bases stayed unmatched. This CDR3 is CASRQGNNEKLFF. CDR3 nucleotides: TGTGCCAGCAGACAGGGGAATAATGAAAAACTGTTTTTT. The variable domain in full, completed from reference TRBV25-1 and TRBJ1-4, reads EADIYQTPRYLVIGTGKKITLECSQTMGHDKMYWYQQDPGMELHLIHYSYGVNSTEKGDLSSESTVSRIRTEHFPLTLESARPSHTSQYLCASRQGNNEKLFFGSGTQLSVL.

This clone was observed a few times. The chain employs TRBV6-1 and TRBJ2-7; D may be TRBD2 (6 bases). CDR1 MNHNS and CDR2 SASEGT come from the germline V gene. Trimming took 2 bases from V and 6 from J, leaving 11 bases between them. The CDR3 extends over 13 amino acids. CDR3 protein: CASSEFLGGEQYF. In DNA, the CDR3 is TGTGCCAGCAGTGAATTTTTGGGGGGCGAGCAGTACTTC.

This clone was seen just once. This sequence joins TRBV10-3 and TRBJ2-1; 8 bases match TRBD1. With V trimmed by 5 bases and J by 0 bases, 15 bases remained unmatched. The CDR3 totals 19 residues. Germline values: CDR1 ENHRY, CDR2 SYGVKD. CDR3 DNA: TGTGCCATCAGTTCGACCGGGACAGGAACCTCAAGCTCCTACAATGAGCAGTTCTTC. Translation gives CAISSTGTGTSSSYNEQFF.

This clone was found a few times. The chain is built from TRBV11-2 and TRBJ1-1; D unresolved. V gave up 2 bases and J gave up 4 bases, with 8 bases separating them. This CDR3 is built from 13 residues. Germline loops: CDR1 SGHAT, CDR2 FQNNGV. CDR3 sequence reads: CASSLSLGTEAFF. The CDR3 nucleotides read TGTGCCAGCAGCTTATCCCTGGGCACTGAAGCTTTCTTT.

J is TRBJ1-5 and V is TRBV29-1; unclear D gene. V lost 0 bases and J lost 6, with 6 bases in between. Germline CDR1 reads SQVTM; CDR2 reads ANQGSEA. The CDR3 runs 12 residues. The DNA for the CDR3 is TGCAGCGTTGAAGATAACGGTCAGCCCCAGCATTTT. It is translated as CSVEDNGQPQHF. The full variable domain, in which reference TRBV29-1 and TRBJ1-5 provide the parts outside the CDR3, is SAVISQKPSRDICQRGTSLTIQCQVDSQVTMMFWYRQQPGQSLTLIATANQGSEATYESGFVIDKFPISRPNLTFSTLTVSNMSPEDSSIYLCSVEDNGQPQHFGDGTRLSIL.

This clone occurred once. The V call is TRBV7-2, the J call TRBJ1-2; D gene ambiguous. CDR3 length: 13 residues. Germline-derived CDR1 and CDR2 are SGHTA and FQGNSA. V was cut by 4 bases and J by 4 bases, with 10 bases left in between. CDR3 region: CASSSYPGYGYTF. CDR3 sequence (DNA): TGTGCCAGCAGCTCTTACCCGGGCTATGGCTACACCTTC.